What follows is one T cell receptor beta chain and its context. The data were produced by immunoSEQ multiplex PCR, yet TCRdb's version contains in-frame clones alone and is incomplete. The data contain 2 million to 2.5 million clones, roughly 94% of them seen just once; the ten biggest clones take up 0.1% to 0.15%. This record comes from a study of shared clonotypes between healthy human individuals. On the study more broadly: Donors, aged 18 to 49, were a couple of women and three men.

The donors, all of them Caucasian adults, lived in Nashville, Tennessee. It was into CD45RA+ naive and CD45RA-negative memory subsets that the CD4+ cells were split. The sample comprised naive CD4+ T cells sorted from blood. Subset specified: CD45RA+ positively selected. This TCR was sampled from a man between 18 and 29 years old in good health.

The CDR3 spells CASSQGLGNQETQYF. As DNA, the CDR3 is TGCGCCAGCAGCCAAGGGCTAGGGAACCAAGAGACCCAGTACTTC. The chain combines TRBV4-1 with TRBJ2-5, with D hard to call. The CDR3 has 15 amino acids. The V and J ends lost 1 base and 0 bases respectively, with 9 bases between them. The V gene's germline CDR1 is MGHRA and CDR2 YSYEKL.